This T cell receptor (beta chain) derives from a study of blood T cell repertoires in COVID-19. For the study at large: Sites in the United States, Italy and Spain provided acute and convalescent COVID-19 samples.

Germline loops: CDR1 SEHNR, CDR2 FQNEAQ (reference sequence). The CDR3 is 15 amino acids. The V end was cut by 1 base, the J end by 0 bases, with 7 bases between. This clone was seen only a few times. Profiling relied on immunoSEQ multiplex PCR, and the TCRdb table lists in-frame clones only, not all of them. Of 200,000 to 250,000 clones listed, around 84% are singletons. The TCR sequence derives from a man in his fifties who had recovered from COVID-19. The V and J genes are TRBV7-9 and TRBJ1-5; D may be TRBD1 (5 bases). The sequenced sample consisted of peripheral blood. The CDR3 sequence is CASSLGQLSNQPQHF. CDR3 sequence (DNA): TGTGCCAGCAGCTTAGGACAGCTTAGCAATCAGCCCCAGCATTTT.